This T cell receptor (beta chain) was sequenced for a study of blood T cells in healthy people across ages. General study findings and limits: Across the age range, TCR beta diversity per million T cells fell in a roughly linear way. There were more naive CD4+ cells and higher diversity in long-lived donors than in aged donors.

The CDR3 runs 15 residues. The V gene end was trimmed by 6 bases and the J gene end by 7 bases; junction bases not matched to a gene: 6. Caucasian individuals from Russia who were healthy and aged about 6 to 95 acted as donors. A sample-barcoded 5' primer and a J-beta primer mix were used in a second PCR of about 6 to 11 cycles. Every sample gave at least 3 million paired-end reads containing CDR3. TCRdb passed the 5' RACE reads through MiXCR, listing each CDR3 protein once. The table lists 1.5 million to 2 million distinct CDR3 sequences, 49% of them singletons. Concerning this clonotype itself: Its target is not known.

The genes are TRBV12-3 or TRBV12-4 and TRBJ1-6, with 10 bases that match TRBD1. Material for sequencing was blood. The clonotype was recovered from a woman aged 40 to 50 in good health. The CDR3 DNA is TGTGCCAGCAGACCCGGGACAGGGGACAATTCACCCCTCCACTTT. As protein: CASRPGTGDNSPLHF.